This is a list of T cell receptor beta chains from one sample in a study of molecular identifiers for immune sequencing clone quantification. One entry per CDR3 protein results from TCRdb running MiXCR on the PCR reads. The repertoire consists of some 320,000 distinct CDR3 sequences, with around 21% occurring once and the leading ten covering 0.81%. Sequencing was carried out using naive CD8+ T cells from blood, with Jurkat cell RNA spiked in. The receptors here all came from a human donor in good health. Some libraries in this study had Jurkat cell RNA spiked in. Both conserved end residues are part of each CDR3.

TRBV4-3 CASSQVPGANQPQHF
TRBV7-2 CASSSWTGEDDEQFF
TRBV20-1 CSARDTSGGTYEQYF
TRBV7-2 CASSLEAGGYYNEQFF
TRBV13 CASSGRTGINTEAFF
TRBV7-7 CASSTLAGTNTGELFF
TRBV7-3 CASSLGQGSADTQYF
TRBV3-2 CASSILNKQGIEPQHF
TRBV3-1 CASSQEGSGSETQYF
TRBV12-3/TRBV12-4 CASFRDSYNEQFF
TRBV25-1 CASSPTVNTEAFF
TRBV5-4 CASSWTGLSEAFF
TRBV27 CASSFYGETQYF
TRBV6-6 CASSYPRQGAPYTEAFF
TRBV28 CASSLRRGPTYEQYF
TRBV27 CASSLMAASYEQYF